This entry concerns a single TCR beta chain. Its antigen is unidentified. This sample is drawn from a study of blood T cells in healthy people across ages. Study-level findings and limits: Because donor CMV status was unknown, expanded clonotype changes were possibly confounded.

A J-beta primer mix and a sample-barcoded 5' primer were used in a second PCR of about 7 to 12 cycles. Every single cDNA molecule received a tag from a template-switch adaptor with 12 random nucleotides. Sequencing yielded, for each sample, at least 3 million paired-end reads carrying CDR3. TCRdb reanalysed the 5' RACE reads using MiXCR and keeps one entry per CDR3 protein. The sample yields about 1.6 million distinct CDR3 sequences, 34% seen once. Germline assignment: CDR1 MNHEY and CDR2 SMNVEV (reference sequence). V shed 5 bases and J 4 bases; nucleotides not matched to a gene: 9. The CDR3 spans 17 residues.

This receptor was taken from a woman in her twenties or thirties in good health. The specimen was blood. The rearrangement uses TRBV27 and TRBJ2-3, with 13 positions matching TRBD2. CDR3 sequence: CASSLWRTSGSADTQYF. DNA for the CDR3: TGTGCCAGCAGTCTCTGGCGGACTAGCGGGAGTGCAGATACGCAGTATTTT.